These T cell receptor beta chains were read from a single sample in a study of CD8 T cells in ankylosing spondylitis. From the 5' RACE reads, TCRdb called clonotypes with MiXCR, one entry per CDR3 protein. The table lists 150,000 to 200,000 distinct CDR3 sequences, around 18% of them singletons, with approximately 7.8% in the top ten. The sequenced sample consisted of blood, either unsorted or a sorted T cell fraction (not recorded which). The receptors originated from a male donor with ankylosing spondylitis or in good health (not recorded which). The CDR3 runs from the conserved cysteine through the conserved F or W. D genes are given only for firm matches. Clone size is shown for a subset of rows, as once, few, many or a class of expanded clone.

NA,TRBV20-1,NA,TRBJ2-5,TGCAGTGCTAGAGAGTTGCTTGGAGTTGAGACCCAGTACTTC,CSARELLGVETQYF
few,TRBV13,NA,TRBJ1-1,TGTGCCAGCAGCTCTCGGGTAGGGGCAGGTGAAGCTTTCTTT,CASSSRVGAGEAFF
NA,TRBV28,TRBD2,TRBJ2-3,TGTGCCACCTTCCTTAGCGGGGGCACAGATACGCAGTATTTT,CATFLSGGTDTQYF
few,TRBV4-1,TRBD1,TRBJ2-7,TGCGCCAGCAGGCAAAATCCCATCGACAGGGCTGGCGAGCAGTACTTC,CASRQNPIDRAGEQYF
few,TRBV10-3,NA,TRBJ2-1,TGTGCCACCCTACAGGGCTCCTACAATGAGCAGTTCTTC,CATLQGSYNEQFF
NA,TRBV29-1,TRBD1,TRBJ1-5,TGCAGCGTACAGGGGTATAGCAATCAGCCCCAGCATTTT,CSVQGYSNQPQHF
many,TRBV5-6,TRBD1,TRBJ1-1,TGTGCCAGCAGCTTGGGGACAGGGGGCGTAGGGACTGAAGCTTTCTTT,CASSLGTGGVGTEAFF
few,TRBV29-1,TRBD2,TRBJ2-1,TGCAGCGTTGAGGGGGTAGCGGGAGTAGAGCAGTTCTTC,CSVEGVAGVEQFF
NA,TRBV20-1,TRBD1,TRBJ1-5,TGCAGTGCTGGTCACAGGGGTAACCAGCCCCAGCATTTT,CSAGHRGNQPQHF
NA,TRBV7-9,NA,TRBJ1-4,TGTGCCAGCAGCTTTAGGAGGGAGTCAAGGCCTGAAAAACTGTTTTTT,CASSFRRESRPEKLFF
many,TRBV5-1,NA,TRBJ2-7,TGCGCCAGCAGCTTGACAGTAGGCTCCTACGAGCAGTACTTC,CASSLTVGSYEQYF
few,TRBV5-6,NA,TRBJ2-5,TGTGCCACCCATGTTTGGCCACAAGAGACCCAGTACTTC,CATHVWPQETQYF
few,TRBV12-3/TRBV12-4,TRBD2,TRBJ2-7,TGTGCCAGCAGGACAGCGGGAGGGCCTTACGAGCAGTACTTC,CASRTAGGPYEQYF
once,TRBV12-3/TRBV12-4,TRBD2,TRBJ2-4,TGTGCCAGCAGTTTAGCGTTAGTAGCGGGAGATGTCGACATTCAGTACTTC,CASSLALVAGDVDIQYF
many,TRBV20-1,NA,TRBJ1-1,TGCAGTGCTAGACGGGGGGCAGGAACTGAAGCTTTCTTT,CSARRGAGTEAFF
NA,TRBV10-3,TRBD1,TRBJ2-5,TGTGCCACACAGGGGAGAGACATCGAGACCCAGTACTTC,CATQGRDIETQYF
many,TRBV7-3,NA,TRBJ1-1,TGTGCCAGCAGCCCCCATGGACAGCTGAACACTGAAGCTTTCTTT,CASSPHGQLNTEAFF
many,TRBV5-8,NA,TRBJ2-2,TGTGCCAGCAGTCAATCCGGGACACCGAACACCGGGGAGCTGTTTTTT,CASSQSGTPNTGELFF
few,TRBV20-1,NA,TRBJ1-1,TGCAGTGCTCAGAAGGACATGGATAACACTGAAGCTTTCTTT,CSAQKDMDNTEAFF
many,TRBV27,NA,TRBJ1-1,TGTGCCAGCAGTTTATCCCTTAATTCCCTGGGGACTGAAGCTTTCTTT,CASSLSLNSLGTEAFF
NA,TRBV20-1,NA,TRBJ2-5,TGCAGTGCTAGTGGTTCCATGGAGTTAGAGACCCAGTACTTC,CSASGSMELETQYF
few,TRBV5-1,TRBD1,TRBJ2-2,TGCGCCAGCAGCTCGCGAGGGGGCAGCACCGGGGAGCTGTTTTTT,CASSSRGGSTGELFF
many,TRBV29-1,NA,TRBJ1-2,TGCAGCGTTTCCCGCAGCGACGGGGACTATGGCTACACCTTC,CSVSRSDGDYGYTF
NA,TRBV7-9,NA,TRBJ1-5,TGTGCCAGCAGCTTAGGGGACCGCCTACAGCATTTT,CASSLGDRLQHF
NA,TRBV2,TRBD2,TRBJ2-3,TGTGCCAGCATCTCGGCGGGAGCAGTTACAGATACGCAGTATTTT,CASISAGAVTDTQYF
few,TRBV24-1,NA,TRBJ2-2,TGTGCCACCAGTGATATATCGGGGTTCTCCGGGGAGCTGTTTTTT,CATSDISGFSGELFF
NA,TRBV29-1,TRBD1,TRBJ1-1,TGCAGCGTTGGGGACAGGGGGGCGACTGAAGCTTTCTTT,CSVGDRGATEAFF
NA,TRBV30,TRBD2,TRBJ2-1,TGTGCCTGGAGTGTAGCGGGACTGGAGTTCGATGAGCAGTTCTTC,CAWSVAGLEFDEQFF
NA,TRBV4-2,TRBD1,TRBJ2-5,TGTGCCAGCAGCCAAAAGGCACAGGGGGCAGAAGAGACCCAGTACTTC,CASSQKAQGAEETQYF
many,TRBV20-1,NA,TRBJ2-2,TGCAGTGCTAGAGACCCCTCTAGGACAACCGGGGAGCTGTTTTTT,CSARDPSRTTGELFF
many,TRBV15,NA,TRBJ2-3,TGTGCCACCAGCAGAGCCCCCACAGATACGCAGTATTTT,CATSRAPTDTQYF
many,TRBV7-9,NA,TRBJ2-3,TGTGCCAGCAGCTTGGATAGACAGGTGACCTCTAGCACAGATACGCAGTATTTT,CASSLDRQVTSSTDTQYF
NA,TRBV20-1,NA,TRBJ2-5,TGCAGTGCTAGCCGCTCGGGCAGGGAGACCCAGTACTTC,CSASRSGRETQYF
few,TRBV3-1,TRBD2,TRBJ2-1,TGTGCCAGCAGCCCCCCTAATCTTCCGGGGGGGCAGTTCTTC,CASSPPNLPGGQFF
once,TRBV12-3/TRBV12-4,TRBD2,TRBJ2-5,TGTGCCAGCAGTTTGGGTTTCGGGCTAGCGGGAACGGGCGAGACCCAGTACTTC,CASSLGFGLAGTGETQYF
NA,TRBV28,NA,TRBJ2-7,TGTGCCAGCACGGACAGTTTTAGCTCCTACGAGCAGTACTTC,CASTDSFSSYEQYF
NA,TRBV7-8,TRBD1,TRBJ2-1,TGTGCCAGCAGCTCCGGGACAGGGGGCGCGTACAATGAGCAGTTCTTC,CASSSGTGGAYNEQFF
many,TRBV6-1,TRBD1,TRBJ1-5,TGTGCTACAACCTTGGGACAGGCTCTCAATCAGCCCCAGCATTTT,CATTLGQALNQPQHF
few,TRBV18,TRBD2,TRBJ2-2,TGTGCCAGCGGGAGGGACTCAACGAACACCGGGGAGCTGTTTTTT,CASGRDSTNTGELFF
NA,TRBV7-1,NA,TRBJ2-2,TGTGCCAGCAGCTCCCTGACTAGAAAAAGCACCGGGGAGCTGTTTTTT,CASSSLTRKSTGELFF
few,TRBV5-6,NA,TRBJ1-5,TGTGCCAGCAGCTTGCGGTCTGGCAGCAATCAGCCCCAGCATTTT,CASSLRSGSNQPQHF
NA,TRBV24-1,NA,TRBJ1-2,TGTGCCACCAAACCAACACCGAACTATGGCTACACCTTC,CATKPTPNYGYTF
few,TRBV7-9,NA,TRBJ2-1,TGTGCCAGCAGCTTAGACGGTTCAGGACTGAATCGGAATGAGCAGTTCTTC,CASSLDGSGLNRNEQFF
many,TRBV11-2,NA,TRBJ2-5,TGTGCCAGCAGCCAAGACCTGGGCGAGACCCAGTACTTC,CASSQDLGETQYF
many,TRBV18,TRBD2,TRBJ2-3,TGTGCCAGCTCACCAGGACTAGCGGGAAGAGATACGCAGTATTTT,CASSPGLAGRDTQYF
NA,TRBV7-3,NA,TRBJ2-3,TGTGCCAGCAGCTTTGCCGGACCCGGAGATACGCAGTATTTT,CASSFAGPGDTQYF
many,TRBV10-3,TRBD2,TRBJ2-7,TGTGCCAGCTCCAGCGGAGCGGGAGGCCTCGGCGAGCAGTACTTC,CASSSGAGGLGEQYF
NA,TRBV29-1,NA,TRBJ1-2,TGCAGCGTGGGGACACAAATATATGGCTACACCTTC,CSVGTQIYGYTF